This is a list of T cell receptor beta chains from one sample in a study of shared clonotypes between healthy human individuals. This table comes from immunoSEQ multiplex PCR, and its TCRdb copy is limited to in-frame clones, with some not included. The sample holds over a million clones, 60% to 80% seen once. Material for sequencing was memory CD4+ T cells sorted from blood. The receptors come from a man aged 18 to 29 in good health. CDR3s include the opening cysteine and the closing phenylalanine or tryptophan.

CDR3 protein,V gene,J gene
CAIRGHGGTYGYTF,TRBV10-3,TRBJ1-2
CASSTSGRASEAFF,TRBV19,TRBJ1-1
CASSYGTFGYTF,TRBV6-5,TRBJ1-2
CASSREGQINQPQHF,TRBV5-5,TRBJ1-5
CASRLVCYGRATNEKLFF,TRBV12-2,TRBJ1-4
CASSLEGSLNYGYTF,TRBV7-9,TRBJ1-2
CASSYGEGREAFF,TRBV6-5,TRBJ1-1
CATSRTEGQYYEQYF,TRBV15,TRBJ2-7
CATGPSRSKEQFF,TRBV19,TRBJ2-1
CASSPLSSRGNTGELFF,TRBV18,TRBJ2-2
CASSLSWGSGNTIYF,TRBV7-2,TRBJ1-3
CATRVRAGNTIYF,TRBV15,TRBJ1-3
CASSFGGHETEAFF,TRBV28,TRBJ1-1
CASSLATGGGGNTIYF,TRBV7-9,TRBJ1-3
CASSRIGTNYGYTF,TRBV6-6,TRBJ1-2
CASSRSMGETQYF,TRBV7-9,TRBJ2-5
CASSLIFSPSNSPLHF,TRBV11-3,TRBJ1-6
CASSSSREREQFF,TRBV5-1,TRBJ2-1
CASSIGSQMEAFF,TRBV19,TRBJ1-1
CAISESTLSGEKLFF,TRBV10-3,TRBJ1-4
CASSWAGPEAFF,TRBV6-1,TRBJ1-1
CASSPRGGAKNIQYF,TRBV5-6,TRBJ2-4
CAWSGRGDEQFF,TRBV30,TRBJ2-1
CASSNGPGYTF,TRBV6-1,TRBJ1-2
CASSRQGPNTEAFF,TRBV5-1,TRBJ1-1
CSPRADTQYF,TRBV20-1,TRBJ2-3
CASSVGQGNIQYF,TRBV9,TRBJ2-4
CASLLDTQYF,TRBV7-9,TRBJ2-3
CASSPTGSYNEQFF,TRBV19,TRBJ2-1
CSVELVPPLKAYNEQFF,TRBV29-1,TRBJ2-1
CASSLTGGINTEAFF,TRBV6-6,TRBJ1-1
CASSYTLWGSGEQYF,TRBV6-6,TRBJ2-7
CASSTGAGGYTGELFF,TRBV6-4,TRBJ2-2
CASSFSGGFGEQFF,TRBV7-2,TRBJ2-1
CASSQGQGSGANVLTF,TRBV4-1,TRBJ2-6
CASSSSSQSHEQYF,TRBV11-2,TRBJ2-7
CASSLRTGGAQYF,TRBV7-2,TRBJ2-3
CASSLKGRYGYTF,TRBV6-5,TRBJ1-2
CASSLAGLHTEAFF,TRBV5-4,TRBJ1-1
CASSTGTSGGVSGTQYF,TRBV5-1,TRBJ2-5
CASSARHITGELFF,TRBV5-1,TRBJ2-2
CASSLFGGNQPQHF,TRBV5-4,TRBJ1-5
CASSFSTGDNYGYTF,TRBV2,TRBJ1-2
CASSRDRGLREKLFF,TRBV18,TRBJ1-4
CASSFGTGANYGYTF,TRBV5-1,TRBJ1-2
CASSDRDSLHEQYF,TRBV2,TRBJ2-7